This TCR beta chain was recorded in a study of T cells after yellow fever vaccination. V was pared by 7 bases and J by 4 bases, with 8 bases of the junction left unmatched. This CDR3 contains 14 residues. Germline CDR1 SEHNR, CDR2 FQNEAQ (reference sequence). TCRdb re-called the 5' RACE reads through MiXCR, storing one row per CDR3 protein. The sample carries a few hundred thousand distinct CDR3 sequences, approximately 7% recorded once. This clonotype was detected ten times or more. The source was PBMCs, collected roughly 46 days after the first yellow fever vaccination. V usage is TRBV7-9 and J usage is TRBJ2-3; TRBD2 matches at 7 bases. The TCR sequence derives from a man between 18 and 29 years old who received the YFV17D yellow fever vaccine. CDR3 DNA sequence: TGTGCCAGCACTCGGCGGGGGTACCCAGATACGCAGTATTTT. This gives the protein CASTRRGYPDTQYF.